Listed below are T cell receptor beta chains from one sample, sequenced in a study of cytomegalovirus exposure and HLA in healthy donors. Clones were sequenced by immunoSEQ multiplex PCR, and TCRdb holds only the in-frame ones, with some missing. The sample carries under 200,000 clones, over 80% recorded once. Sample: PBMCs. The origin of the receptors is a middle-aged man in good health and CMV-seropositive. CDR3s leave out the opening cysteine and the closing phenylalanine or tryptophan. Fields, in order: V gene, CDR3 length, CDR3 protein.

v_gene: TRBV28
len: 12
CDR3aa: ASSTGALNTEAF

v_gene: TRBV4-3
len: 16
CDR3aa: ASSQVPVTVRWTDTQY

v_gene: TRBV10-3
len: 11
CDR3aa: AISNGTGEKLF

v_gene: TRBV18
len: 13
CDR3aa: ASSPSLAGAETQY

v_gene: TRBV30
len: 12
CDR3aa: AWRGGGIGETQY

v_gene: TRBV6-1
len: 8
CDR3aa: ASTNYEQY

v_gene: TRBV30
len: 13
CDR3aa: AWSSTGGAGNTIY

v_gene: TRBV5-5
len: 13
CDR3aa: ASSLPGQGSYEQY

v_gene: TRBV5-6
len: 14
CDR3aa: ASSATGTGNLYEQY

v_gene: TRBV4-2
len: 12
CDR3aa: ASSQVSKNTEAF

v_gene: TRBV9
len: 17
CDR3aa: ASSTPFGGTSIGQETQY

v_gene: TRBV5-4
len: 13
CDR3aa: ASSLRQGVNTEAF

v_gene: TRBV4-1
len: 13
CDR3aa: ASSQDQGGTDTQY